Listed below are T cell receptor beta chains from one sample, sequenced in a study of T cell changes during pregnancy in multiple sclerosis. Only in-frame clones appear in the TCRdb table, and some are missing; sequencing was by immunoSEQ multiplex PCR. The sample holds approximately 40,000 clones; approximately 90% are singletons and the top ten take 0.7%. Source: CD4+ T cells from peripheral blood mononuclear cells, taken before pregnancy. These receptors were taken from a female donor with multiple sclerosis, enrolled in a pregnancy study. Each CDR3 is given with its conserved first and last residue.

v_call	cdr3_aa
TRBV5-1	CASSLGRRGGWTDTQYF
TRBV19	CASRSTTSTDTQYF
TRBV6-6	CASRPTADRDGYTF
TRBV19	CASRHEGYGYTF
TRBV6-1	CASSEARGSPGNTIYF
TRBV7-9	CASSPRGVGTNEQFF
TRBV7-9	CASSSQGESYEQYF
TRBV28	CASTSGQGPYSGNTIYF
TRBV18	CASSGTDSNQPQHF
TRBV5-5	CASSPAGGYGEAFF
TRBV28	CASREDRTYNEQFF
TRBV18	CASSPPEGATGELFF
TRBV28	CASSGISKDRGKMNTEAFF
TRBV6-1	CASTDRGGEKLFF
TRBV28	CASSRTTSGGETQYF
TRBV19	CASLTEYYGYTF
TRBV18	CASSPPTGGSYEQYF
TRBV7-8	CASSVATGRNTEAFF
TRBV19	CASTRTVGNTIYF
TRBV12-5	CASGQGLAEHNEQFF
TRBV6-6	CASAKAQGGGDEQFF
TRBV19	CASSIKRDTGELFF
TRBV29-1	CSVVPMNTQYF
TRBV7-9	CASSSYPGGPGYTF
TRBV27	CASSFGGQGPSGANVLTF
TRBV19	CASSTGTGKGYTF
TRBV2	CASIRTGGVHEQYF
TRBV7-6	CASSLNQRGGTDTQYF
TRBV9	CASSGGQVVYGYTF
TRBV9	CASSVTLGYNEQFF
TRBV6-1	CASSEAGQGDGYTF
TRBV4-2	CASSQDIPWVSGGADTQYF
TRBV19	CASSISRSGTAENIQYF
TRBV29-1	CSVVRSYEQYF
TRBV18	CASSPPGTAVGGYTF
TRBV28	CASSLSWRQGAYEQYF
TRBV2	CASRVQGYGYTF
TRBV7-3	CASSAQGAWNEKLFF
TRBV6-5	CASSYRGISYNEQFF
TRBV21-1	CASSKSGTGYVNQPQHF
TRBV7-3	CASSLTSSGNEQFF
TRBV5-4	CASSLQTSGYTDTQYF
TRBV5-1	CASSLDSNTEAFF
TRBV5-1	CASGQLQETQYF
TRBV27	CASSFYTGEVYEQYF
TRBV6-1	CASNPGILAKNIQYF
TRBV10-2	CASSEPPTAYEAFF
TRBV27	CASSRGLAANTGELFF
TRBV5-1	CASSGGTPHNYGYTF
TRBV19	CASSAQGAGNYGYTF
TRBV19	CASSILGGQGTDEQFF
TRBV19	CASSFTSGQSVDTQYF
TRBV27	CASRTSGSYEQYF
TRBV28	CASSLVRDYTEAFF
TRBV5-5	CASSLEGGGGFGYTF
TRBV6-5	CASRRRAEPLHF
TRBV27	CASSPGGAGYNEQFF
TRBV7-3	CASSLAGTSVNEQFF
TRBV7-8	CASSLRTGRTSGRFLKETQYF